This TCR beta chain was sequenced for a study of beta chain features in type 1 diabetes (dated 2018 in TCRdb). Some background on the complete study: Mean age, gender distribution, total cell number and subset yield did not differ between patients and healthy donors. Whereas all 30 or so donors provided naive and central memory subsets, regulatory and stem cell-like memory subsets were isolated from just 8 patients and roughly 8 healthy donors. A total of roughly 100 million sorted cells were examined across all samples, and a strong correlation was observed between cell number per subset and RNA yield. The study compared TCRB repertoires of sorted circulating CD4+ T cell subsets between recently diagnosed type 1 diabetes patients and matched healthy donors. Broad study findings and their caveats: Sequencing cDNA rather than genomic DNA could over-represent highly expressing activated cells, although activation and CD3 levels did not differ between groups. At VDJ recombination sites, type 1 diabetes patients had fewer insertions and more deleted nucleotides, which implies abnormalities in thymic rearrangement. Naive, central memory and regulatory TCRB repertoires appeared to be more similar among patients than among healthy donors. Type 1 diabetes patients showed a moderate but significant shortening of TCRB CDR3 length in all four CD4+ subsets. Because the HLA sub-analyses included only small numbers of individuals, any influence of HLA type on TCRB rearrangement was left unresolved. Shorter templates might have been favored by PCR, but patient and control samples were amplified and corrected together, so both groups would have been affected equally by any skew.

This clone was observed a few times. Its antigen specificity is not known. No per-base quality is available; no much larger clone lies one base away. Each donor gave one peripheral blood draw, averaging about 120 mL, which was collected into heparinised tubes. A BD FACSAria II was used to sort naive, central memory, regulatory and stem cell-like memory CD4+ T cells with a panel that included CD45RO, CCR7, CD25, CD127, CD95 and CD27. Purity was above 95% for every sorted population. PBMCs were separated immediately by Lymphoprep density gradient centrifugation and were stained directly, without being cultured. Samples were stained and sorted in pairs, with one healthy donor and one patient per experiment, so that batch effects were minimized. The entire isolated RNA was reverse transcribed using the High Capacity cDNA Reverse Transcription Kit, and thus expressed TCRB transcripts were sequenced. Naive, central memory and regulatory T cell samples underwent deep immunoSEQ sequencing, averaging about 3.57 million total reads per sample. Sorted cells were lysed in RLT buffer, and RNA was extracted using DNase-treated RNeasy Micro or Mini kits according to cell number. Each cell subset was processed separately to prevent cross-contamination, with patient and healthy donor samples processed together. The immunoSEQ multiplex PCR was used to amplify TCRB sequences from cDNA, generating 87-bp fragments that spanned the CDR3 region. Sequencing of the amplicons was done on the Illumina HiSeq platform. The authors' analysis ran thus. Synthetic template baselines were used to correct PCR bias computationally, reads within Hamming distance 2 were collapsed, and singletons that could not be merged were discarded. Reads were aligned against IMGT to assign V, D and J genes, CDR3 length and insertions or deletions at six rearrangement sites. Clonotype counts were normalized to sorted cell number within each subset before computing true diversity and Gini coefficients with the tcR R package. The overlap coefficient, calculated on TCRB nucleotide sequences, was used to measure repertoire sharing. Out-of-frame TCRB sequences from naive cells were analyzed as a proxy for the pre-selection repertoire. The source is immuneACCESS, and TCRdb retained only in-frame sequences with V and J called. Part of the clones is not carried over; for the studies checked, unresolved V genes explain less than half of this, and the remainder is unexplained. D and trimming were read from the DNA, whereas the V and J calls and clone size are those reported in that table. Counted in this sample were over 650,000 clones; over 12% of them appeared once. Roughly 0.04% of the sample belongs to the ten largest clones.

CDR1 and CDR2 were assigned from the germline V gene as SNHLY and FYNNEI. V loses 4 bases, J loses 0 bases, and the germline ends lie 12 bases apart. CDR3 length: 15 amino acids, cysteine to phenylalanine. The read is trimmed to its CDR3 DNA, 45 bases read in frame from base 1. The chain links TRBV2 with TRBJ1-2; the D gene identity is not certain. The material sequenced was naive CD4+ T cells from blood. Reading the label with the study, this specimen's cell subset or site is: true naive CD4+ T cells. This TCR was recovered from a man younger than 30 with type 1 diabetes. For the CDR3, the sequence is CASSAEDGSNYGYTF. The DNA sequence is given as TGTGCCAGCAGTGCAGAGGACGGATCTAACTATGGCTACACCTTC.